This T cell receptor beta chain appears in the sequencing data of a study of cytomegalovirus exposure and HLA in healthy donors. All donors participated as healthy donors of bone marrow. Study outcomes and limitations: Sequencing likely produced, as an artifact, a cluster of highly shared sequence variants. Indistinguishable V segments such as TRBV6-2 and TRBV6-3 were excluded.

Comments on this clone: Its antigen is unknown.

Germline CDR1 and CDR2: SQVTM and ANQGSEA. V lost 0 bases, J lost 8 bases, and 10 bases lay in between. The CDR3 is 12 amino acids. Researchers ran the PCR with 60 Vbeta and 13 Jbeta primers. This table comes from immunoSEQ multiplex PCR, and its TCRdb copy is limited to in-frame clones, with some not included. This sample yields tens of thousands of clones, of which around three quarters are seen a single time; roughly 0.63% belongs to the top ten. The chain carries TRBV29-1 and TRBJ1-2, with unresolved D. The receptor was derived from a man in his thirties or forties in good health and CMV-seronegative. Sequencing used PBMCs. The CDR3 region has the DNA TGCAGCGTTGAAGATGCGCCCATGGGCTACACCTTC. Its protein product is CSVEDAPMGYTF.